The clone carrying this T cell receptor (beta chain) has only one observation. The PCR ran on 60 Vbeta and 13 Jbeta primers. The assay was immunoSEQ multiplex PCR, and TCRdb's table has in-frame clones only and misses some. Of about 110,000 clones listed, less than 80% are singletons. The data stem from a study of cytomegalovirus exposure and HLA in healthy donors. The CDR3 runs 15 residues. Germline CDR1 LNHDA, CDR2 SQIVND (reference sequence). The V gene end was trimmed by 2 bases and the J gene end by 2 bases; junction bases not matched to a gene: 3. This TCR was recovered from a man in his 60s in good health and CMV-seronegative. This chain uses TRBV19 with TRBJ2-1, with TRBD1 matching over 7 bases. Sequenced input: PBMCs. CDR3 amino acids: CASSITGDTYNEQFF. CDR3 in DNA: TGTGCCAGTAGTATAACAGGGGACACCTACAATGAGCAGTTCTTC.